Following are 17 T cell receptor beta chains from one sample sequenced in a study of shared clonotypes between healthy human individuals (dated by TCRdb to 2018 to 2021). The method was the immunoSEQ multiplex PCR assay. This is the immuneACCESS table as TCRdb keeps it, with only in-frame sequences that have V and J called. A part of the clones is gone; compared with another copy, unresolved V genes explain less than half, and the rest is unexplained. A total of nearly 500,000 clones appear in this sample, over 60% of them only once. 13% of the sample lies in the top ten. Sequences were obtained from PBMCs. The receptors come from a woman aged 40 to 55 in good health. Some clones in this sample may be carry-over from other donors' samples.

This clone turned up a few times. The CDR3 region has the DNA TGTGCCAGCAGCCAAGAGGAGGCGACAGGGGCCTACGAGCAGTACTTC. Translating gives CASSQEEATGAYEQYF. This rearrangement joins TRBV4-2 to TRBJ2-7; TRBD1 matches 8 bases. V was pared by 0 bases and J by 2 bases, with 6 bases of the junction left unmatched. The CDR3 extends over 16 amino acids. In germline, CDR1 is LGHNA, CDR2 YNFKEQ.

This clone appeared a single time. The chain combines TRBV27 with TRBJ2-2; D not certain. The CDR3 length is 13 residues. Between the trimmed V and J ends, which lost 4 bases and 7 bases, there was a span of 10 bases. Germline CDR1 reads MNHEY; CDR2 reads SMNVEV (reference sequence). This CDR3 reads CASSSRLGGELFF. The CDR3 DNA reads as TGTGCCAGCAGTTCCCGTTTGGGCGGGGAGCTGTTTTTT.

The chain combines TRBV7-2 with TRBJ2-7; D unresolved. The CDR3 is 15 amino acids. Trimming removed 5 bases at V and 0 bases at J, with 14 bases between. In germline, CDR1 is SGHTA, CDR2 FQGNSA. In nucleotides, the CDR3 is TGTGCCAGCAGCCCCTCAGGCCGCATCTCCTACGAGCAGTACTTC. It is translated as CASSPSGRISYEQYF.

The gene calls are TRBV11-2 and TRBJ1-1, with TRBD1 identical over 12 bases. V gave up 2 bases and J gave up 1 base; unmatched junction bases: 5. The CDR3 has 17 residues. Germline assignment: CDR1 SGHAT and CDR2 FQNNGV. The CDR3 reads CASSLRGQGAGNTEAFF. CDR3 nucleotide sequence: TGTGCCAGCAGCTTACGGGGACAGGGGGCAGGGAACACTGAAGCTTTCTTT.

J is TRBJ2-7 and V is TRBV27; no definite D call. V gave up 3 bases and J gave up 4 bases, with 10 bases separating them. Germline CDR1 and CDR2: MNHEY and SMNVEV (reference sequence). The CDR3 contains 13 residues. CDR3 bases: TGTGCCAGCAGTTTCCGAAAGGGTTACGAGCAGTACTTC. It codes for CASSFRKGYEQYF.

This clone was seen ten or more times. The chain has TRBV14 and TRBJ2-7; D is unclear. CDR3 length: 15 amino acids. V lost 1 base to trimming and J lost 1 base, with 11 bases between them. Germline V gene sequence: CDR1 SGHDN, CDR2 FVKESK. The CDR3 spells CASSQGMPDSYEQYF. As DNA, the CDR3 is TGTGCCAGCAGCCAAGGAATGCCAGATTCCTACGAGCAGTACTTC.

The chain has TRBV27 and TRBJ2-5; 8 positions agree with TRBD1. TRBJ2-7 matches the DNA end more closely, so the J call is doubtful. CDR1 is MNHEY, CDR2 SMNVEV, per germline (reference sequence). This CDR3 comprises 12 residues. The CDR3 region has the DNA TGTGCCACCTCGGACAGGGTGGGCGAGCAGTACTTC. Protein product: CATSDRVGEQYF.

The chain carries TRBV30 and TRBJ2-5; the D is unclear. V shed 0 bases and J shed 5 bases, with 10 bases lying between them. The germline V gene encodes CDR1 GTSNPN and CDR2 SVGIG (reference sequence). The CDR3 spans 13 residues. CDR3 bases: TGTGCCTGGAGTGTACGTCTAGATGAGACCCAGTACTTC. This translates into CAWSVRLDETQYF. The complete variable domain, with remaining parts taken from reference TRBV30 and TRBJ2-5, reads SQTIHQWPATLVQPVGSPLSLECTVEGTSNPNLYWYRQAAGRGLQLLFYSVGIGQISSEVPQNLSASRPQDRQFILSSKKLLLSDSGFYLCAWSVRLDETQYFGPGTRLLVL.

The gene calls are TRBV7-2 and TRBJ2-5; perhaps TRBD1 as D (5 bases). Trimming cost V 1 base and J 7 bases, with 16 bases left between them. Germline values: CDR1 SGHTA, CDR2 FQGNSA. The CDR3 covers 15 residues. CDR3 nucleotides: TGTGCCAGCAGCTTAGGGGGCTCGTACATAGCGACCCAGTACTTC. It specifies CASSLGGSYIATQYF.

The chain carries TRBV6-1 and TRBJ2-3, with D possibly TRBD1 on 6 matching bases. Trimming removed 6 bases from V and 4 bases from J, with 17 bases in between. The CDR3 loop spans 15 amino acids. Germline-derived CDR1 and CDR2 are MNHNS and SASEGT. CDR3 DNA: TGTGCCAGCAGACAATCCGCTTACAGGGCAGATACGCAGTATTTT. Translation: CASRQSAYRADTQYF.

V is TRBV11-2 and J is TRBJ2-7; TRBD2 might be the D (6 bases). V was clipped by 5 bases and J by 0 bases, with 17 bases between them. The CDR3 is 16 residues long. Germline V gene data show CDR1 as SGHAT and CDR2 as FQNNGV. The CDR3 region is CASSPTGTEPSYEQYF. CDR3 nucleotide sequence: TGTGCCAGCAGCCCAACCGGGACTGAGCCCTCCTACGAGCAGTACTTC.

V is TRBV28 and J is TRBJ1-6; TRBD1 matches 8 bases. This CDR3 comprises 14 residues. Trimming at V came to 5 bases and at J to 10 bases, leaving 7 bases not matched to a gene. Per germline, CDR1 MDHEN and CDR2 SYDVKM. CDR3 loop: CASSTRQGRSPLHF. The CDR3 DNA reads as TGTGCCAGCAGTACCCGACAGGGGAGATCACCCCTCCACTTT.

The CDR3 protein is CASSLGPVYNEQFF. The CDR3 DNA is TGTGCCAGCAGTTTAGGTCCAGTCTACAATGAGCAGTTCTTC. The V and J genes are TRBV27 and TRBJ2-1, with D unresolved. Trimming took off 2 bases at V and 3 bases at J, with 8 bases between the two ends. The CDR3 has 14 residues. From germline, CDR1 is MNHEY and CDR2 SMNVEV (reference sequence).

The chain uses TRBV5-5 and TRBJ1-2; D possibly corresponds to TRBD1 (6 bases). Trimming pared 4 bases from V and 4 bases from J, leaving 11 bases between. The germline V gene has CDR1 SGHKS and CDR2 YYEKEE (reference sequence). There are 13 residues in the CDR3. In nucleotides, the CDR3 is TGTGCCAGCAGCCCTGCGGACAGCTATGGCTACACCTTC. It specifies CASSPADSYGYTF. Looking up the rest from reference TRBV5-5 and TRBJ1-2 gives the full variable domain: DAGVTQSPTHLIKTRGQQVTLRCSPISGHKSVSWYQQVLGQGPQFIFQYYEKEERGRGNFPDRFSARQFPNYSSELNVNALLLGDSALYLCASSPADSYGYTFGSGTRLTVV.

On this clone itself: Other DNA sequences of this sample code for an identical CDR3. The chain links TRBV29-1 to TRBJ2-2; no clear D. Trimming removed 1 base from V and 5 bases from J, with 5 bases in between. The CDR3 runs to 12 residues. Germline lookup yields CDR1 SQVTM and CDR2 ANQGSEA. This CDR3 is CSVEGVTGELFF. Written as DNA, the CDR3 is TGCAGCGTTGAAGGAGTAACCGGGGAGCTGTTTTTT.

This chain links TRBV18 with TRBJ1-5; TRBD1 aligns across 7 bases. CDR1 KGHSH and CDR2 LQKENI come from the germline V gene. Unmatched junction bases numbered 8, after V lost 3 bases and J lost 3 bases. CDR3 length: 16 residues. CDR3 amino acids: CASSPNRDRPNQPQHF. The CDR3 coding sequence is TGTGCCAGCTCACCGAACCGGGACAGACCCAATCAGCCCCAGCATTTT.

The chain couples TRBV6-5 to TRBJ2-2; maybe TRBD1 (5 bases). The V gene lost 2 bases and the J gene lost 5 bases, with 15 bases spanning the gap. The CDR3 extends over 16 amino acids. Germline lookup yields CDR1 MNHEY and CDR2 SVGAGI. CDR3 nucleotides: TGTGCCAGCAGTTACCCGCCCGATGGACAAACCGGGGAGCTGTTTTTT. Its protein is CASSYPPDGQTGELFF.